One sample yielded the 15 T cell receptor beta chains listed below, sequenced in a study of cytotoxic CD8 clonotypes in ibrutinib-treated CLL. Libraries were prepared by immunoSEQ multiplex PCR; TCRdb keeps only in-frame clonotypes and omits some of them. The table shows 100,000 to 150,000 clones, with approximately 85% occurring only once. This material consisted of PBMCs, taken after 24 months of ibrutinib treatment. All receptors derive from a human donor with chronic lymphocytic leukemia.

This sequence joins TRBV5-4 and TRBJ1-1; no definite D call. Germline CDR1 SGHNT, CDR2 YYREEE (reference sequence). V gave up 1 base and J gave up 5 bases, with 9 bases separating them. This CDR3 spans 13 amino acids. CDR3 protein: CASSLPASTEAFF. In DNA form, the CDR3 reads TGTGCCAGCAGCTTGCCCGCCTCGACTGAAGCTTTCTTT.

This chain uses TRBV28 with TRBJ1-3; D not resolved. This CDR3 contains 17 residues. CDR1 is MDHEN and CDR2 is SYDVKM in the germline V gene. V was pared by 2 bases and J by 4 bases, with 18 bases between. CDR3 nucleotide sequence: TGTGCCAGCAGTTTAATCATGGAGGACCGTGGCGGAAACACCATATATTTT. This encodes CASSLIMEDRGGNTIYF.

The chain carries TRBV6-5 and TRBJ1-4, with D possibly TRBD1 on 5 matching bases. CDR1 MNHEY and CDR2 SVGAGI come from the germline V gene. V was cut by 0 bases and J by 4 bases, with 12 bases left in between. The length of the CDR3 is 16 residues. CDR3 residues: CASSYSYRLSNEKLFF. The CDR3 coding sequence is TGTGCCAGCAGTTACTCTTACAGGCTAAGTAATGAAAAACTGTTTTTT.

The chain carries TRBV20-1 and TRBJ2-7; 7 bases line up with TRBD1. Germline V CDR1 and CDR2: DFQATT, SNEGSKA (reference sequence). The CDR3 runs 10 residues. The junction had 0 bases not matched to a gene; V was cut back by 4 bases and J by 6 bases. The CDR3 here is CSANRGEQYF. CDR3 coding DNA: TGCAGTGCTAACAGGGGCGAGCAGTACTTC.

The chain combines TRBV28 with TRBJ2-7, with 8 bases that match TRBD2. The CDR3 spans 15 residues. CDR1 is MDHEN, CDR2 SYDVKM, per germline. Germline trimming cut 5 bases from V and 5 bases from J; bases unmatched to any gene: 11. CDR3 residues: CASSTPGRAGNEQYF. CDR3 bases: TGTGCCAGCAGTACTCCCGGGAGGGCAGGAAACGAGCAGTACTTC.

The gene calls are TRBV6-6 and TRBJ2-3; TRBD1 matches at 7 bases. J lost 2 bases, V lost 0 bases, and 2 bases had no gene match. The CDR3 covers 15 residues. CDR1 MNHNY and CDR2 SVGAGI come from the germline V gene (reference sequence). The chain's CDR3 is CASSYSGQLTDTQYF. The CDR3 coding sequence is TGTGCCAGCAGTTACTCGGGACAGCTCACAGATACGCAGTATTTT.

CDR3 residues: CASSFRDMRPFLVPKNIQYF. CDR3 coding DNA: TGTGCCAGCAGCTTTCGGGACATGCGCCCCTTCTTAGTACCCAAAAACATTCAGTACTTC. The chain uses TRBV5-4 and TRBJ2-4; the D gene is possibly TRBD1 (6 bases). V was trimmed by 2 bases and J by 2 bases, leaving 26 bases between them. Germline CDR1 and CDR2: SGHNT and YYREEE (reference sequence). This CDR3 is built from 20 residues.

V and J are TRBV11-2 and TRBJ1-5, with a tentative D call TRBD1 (6 bases). Trimming took 5 bases from V and 4 from J, leaving 9 bases between them. Germline assignment: CDR1 SGHAT and CDR2 FQNNGV. The CDR3 runs 13 residues. The CDR3 sequence: CASSEDRNQPQHF. The CDR3 coding sequence is TGTGCCAGCAGCGAAGACAGGAATCAGCCCCAGCATTTT.

The chain couples TRBV6-6 to TRBJ2-3, with TRBD2 as a possible D gene (6 bases). Germline V gene lookup returns CDR1 MNHNY and CDR2 SVGAGI (reference sequence). The CDR3 covers 14 residues. The germline V and J ends were trimmed by 5 bases and 0 bases, with 9 bases remaining between them. The CDR3 is CASSIAASTDTQYF. CDR3 coding DNA: TGTGCCAGCAGTATAGCGGCTAGCACAGATACGCAGTATTTT.

This clone was counted once. The chain links TRBV19 to TRBJ1-1; 9 nucleotides match TRBD1. V was pared by 7 bases and J by 6 bases, with 9 bases of the junction left unmatched. CDR3 length equals 14 residues. Looked up from germline, CDR1 is LNHDA and CDR2 is SQIVND (reference sequence). In DNA, the CDR3 is TGTGCCAGTACCCAACAGGGGGCCTGGGCTGAAGCTTTCTTT. Encoded protein: CASTQQGAWAEAFF.

This clone appeared a single time. The J gene is TRBJ2-5, the V gene TRBV19; 14 bases map to TRBD2. Unmatched junction bases numbered 6, after V lost 2 bases and J lost 4 bases. The germline V gene has CDR1 LNHDA and CDR2 SQIVND (reference sequence). The CDR3 contains 17 residues. CDR3 sequence (DNA): TGTGCCAGTAGTATAAGGGGGACTAGCGGGAGCCCAGAGACCCAGTACTTC. It specifies CASSIRGTSGSPETQYF.

The chain carries TRBV10-2 and TRBJ2-6, with D possibly being TRBD1 (5 bases). Germline values: CDR1 WSHSY, CDR2 SAAADI. V shed 8 bases and J shed 4 bases, with 12 bases lying between them. This CDR3 has 14 amino acids. The CDR3 protein is CASGSRVGANVLTF. The CDR3 nucleotides read TGCGCCAGCGGCTCCAGGGTAGGGGCCAACGTCCTGACTTTC.

The chain uses TRBV11-2 and TRBJ1-2, with D possibly matching TRBD1 (5 bases). The CDR3 contains 15 residues. In germline, CDR1 is SGHAT, CDR2 FQNNGV. V lost 1 base, J lost 3 bases, and 12 bases lay in between. This chain's CDR3 is CASSLGAGIHYGYTF. The CDR3 nucleotides are TGTGCCAGCAGCTTAGGCGCAGGGATCCACTATGGCTACACCTTC.

This clone was found once. The chain's CDR3 is CASSLGVGNTEAFF. CDR3 bases: TGCGCCAGCAGCTTGGGGGTAGGGAACACTGAAGCTTTCTTT. The chain employs TRBV5-1 and TRBJ1-1; D is unresolved. The CDR3 is 14 residues long. Per the germline V gene, CDR1 is SGHRS and CDR2 is YFSETQ. V lost 0 bases, J lost 1 base, and 7 bases lay in between.

The rearrangement uses TRBV29-1 and TRBJ2-1; D uncertain. Per the germline V gene, CDR1 is SQVTM and CDR2 is ANQGSEA. Trimming left V 1 base short and J 7 bases short, with 8 bases between. The CDR3 contains 12 residues. For the CDR3, the DNA is TGCAGCGTTGAAGGACGTATGAATGAGCAGTTCTTC. The encoded protein is CSVEGRMNEQFF.